This T cell receptor (beta chain) was retrieved from a study of neurological immune-mediated disorders. TCRdb called the 5' RACE reads again in MiXCR, with one record for every CDR3 protein. This table holds nearly 45,000 distinct CDR3 sequences, 9.5% to 15% found once. Among the participants, healthy controls were blood bank volunteers in Maryland, USA. From 2 million PBMCs stored at -80 C, the unsorted libraries were generated. The CDR3 sequence is 15 residues long. CDR1 SEHNR and CDR2 FQNEAQ come from the germline V gene (reference sequence). Trimming cost V 5 bases and J 8 bases; bases outside gene matches: 11.

This clonotype was obtained from a female donor in good health. Input material: PBMCs. The gene calls are TRBV7-9 and TRBJ2-1, with 8 bases aligning to TRBD1. The CDR3 reads CASSRRQGRSDEQFF. CDR3 nucleotides: TGTGCCAGCAGCCGGAGACAGGGGAGAAGCGATGAGCAGTTCTTC.